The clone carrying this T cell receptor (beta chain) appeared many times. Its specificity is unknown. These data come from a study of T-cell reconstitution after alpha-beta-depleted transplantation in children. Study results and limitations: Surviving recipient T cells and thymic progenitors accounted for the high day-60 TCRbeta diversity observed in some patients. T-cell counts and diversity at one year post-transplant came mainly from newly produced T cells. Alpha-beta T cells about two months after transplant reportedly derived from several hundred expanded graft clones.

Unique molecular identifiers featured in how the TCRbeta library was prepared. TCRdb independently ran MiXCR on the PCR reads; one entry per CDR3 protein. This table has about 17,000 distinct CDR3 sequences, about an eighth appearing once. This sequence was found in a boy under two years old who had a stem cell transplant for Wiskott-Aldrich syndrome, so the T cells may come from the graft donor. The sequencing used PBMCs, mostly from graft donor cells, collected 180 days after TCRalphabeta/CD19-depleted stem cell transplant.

The CDR3 loop reads CATSASGQGENGYTF. The CDR3 DNA follows: TGTGCCACCAGTGCCTCGGGACAGGGGGAAAATGGCTACACCTTC. V and J are TRBV24-1 and TRBJ1-2, with TRBD1 matching 11 bases. Per germline, CDR1 KGHDR and CDR2 SFDVKD. This CDR3 contains 15 residues. V lost 5 bases and J lost 6; bases outside the gene matches: 7.